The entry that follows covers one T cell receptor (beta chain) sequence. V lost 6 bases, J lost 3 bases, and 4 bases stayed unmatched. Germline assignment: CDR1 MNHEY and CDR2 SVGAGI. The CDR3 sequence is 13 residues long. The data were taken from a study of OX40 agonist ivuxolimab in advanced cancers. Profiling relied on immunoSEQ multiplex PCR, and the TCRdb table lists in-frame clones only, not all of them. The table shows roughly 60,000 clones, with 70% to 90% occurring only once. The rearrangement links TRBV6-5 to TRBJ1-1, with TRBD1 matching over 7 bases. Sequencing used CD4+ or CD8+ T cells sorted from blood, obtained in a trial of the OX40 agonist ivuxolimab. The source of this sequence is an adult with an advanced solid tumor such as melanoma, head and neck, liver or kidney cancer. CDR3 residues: CASSPGGYTEAFF. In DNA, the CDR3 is TGTGCCAGCAGCCCAGGGGGGTACACTGAAGCTTTCTTT.